The entry that follows covers one TCR beta chain sequence. The data are from a study of blood T cell repertoires in COVID-19. Study-wide context: The United States, Italy and Spain were the sources of the acute and convalescent COVID-19 samples.

In the study's own analysis: Counts of nucleated cells, estimated from reference gene primer amplification, were obtained. Method: immunoSEQ multiplex PCR; TCRdb's copy keeps in-frame clones and lacks some. The V and J calls and clone size were taken over from that table, and D and trimming were inferred from the DNA. The sample has 120,000 or so clones, around 83% seen once. This CDR3 comprises 16 residues. Trimming took 0 bases from V and 4 from J, leaving 15 bases between them. Germline loops: CDR1 MNHEY, CDR2 SVGAGI. The genes are TRBV6-5 and TRBJ1-2; a possible D gene is TRBD1 (5 bases). The sequence was obtained from a man at least 80 years old with active or convalescent COVID-19. Sequences were obtained from peripheral blood. In DNA, the CDR3 is TGTGCCAGCAGTTACTCGAGGTCAGGGTCAAGCTATGGCTACACCTTC. It codes for CASSYSRSGSSYGYTF.